This T cell receptor beta chain came from a study of OX40 agonist ivuxolimab in advanced cancers. The assay was immunoSEQ multiplex PCR, and TCRdb's table has in-frame clones only and misses some. The sample consists of approximately 22,000 clones, under 85% of them appearing once. This CDR3 comprises 13 residues. CDR1 is SEHNR, CDR2 FQNEAQ, per germline (reference sequence). Trimming removed 8 bases from V and 8 bases from J, with 16 bases in between. The TCR comes from an adult with an advanced solid tumor such as melanoma, head and neck, liver or kidney cancer. The genes are TRBV7-9 and TRBJ2-1, with a tentative D call TRBD2 (6 bases). This sample comprised CD4+ or CD8+ T cells sorted from blood, obtained in a trial of the OX40 agonist ivuxolimab. The CDR3 sequence is CASHGLARDEQFF. The DNA of the CDR3 is TGTGCCAGCCATGGGCTAGCGCGAGATGAGCAGTTCTTC.